The 26 T cell receptor beta chains presented below share a single source sample, sequenced in a study of early T cells in non-severe SARS-CoV-2 infection. Via MiXCR, TCRdb re-called the 5' RACE reads, giving one row per CDR3 protein. The sample carries some 64,000 distinct CDR3 sequences, 8.8% recorded once. Sequencing used whole blood, obtained at baseline. Source of these receptors: an adult who was a healthcare worker with PCR-confirmed SARS-CoV-2 infection or an uninfected control (not recorded which).

This clonotype was seen repeatedly, ten times or more. This chain links TRBV29-1 with TRBJ1-3; D perhaps matches TRBD1 (5 bases). From germline, CDR1 is SQVTM and CDR2 ANQGSEA. V was pared by 2 bases and J by 0 bases, with 8 bases between. The CDR3 totals 14 residues. CDR3 DNA: TGCAGCGTTGAACTCGACAGCTCTGGAAACACCATATATTTT. Its protein is CSVELDSSGNTIYF.

This clonotype came up a few times. V usage is TRBV12-3 or TRBV12-4 and J usage is TRBJ2-1; no clear D. V lost 1 base, J lost 6 bases, and 13 bases lay in between. This CDR3 is 15 amino acids long. CDR3 bases: TGTGCCAGCAGTTTAGGGCTCCCGGACCTCAATGAGCAGTTCTTC. It encodes CASSLGLPDLNEQFF.

The chain uses TRBV18 and TRBJ1-2; weak D call: TRBD1 (5 bases). V shed 4 bases and J shed 4 bases, with 19 bases lying between them. The germline gives CDR1 KGHSH, CDR2 LQKENI. The CDR3 runs 16 residues. DNA for the CDR3: TGTGCCAGCTCACAAACCCCAACCGGGGACCCCTATGGCTACACCTTC. This translates into CASSQTPTGDPYGYTF.

This clonotype is labeled as medium-sized. The CDR3 is CASSRGTDTQYF. The CDR3 nucleotides are TGTGCCAGCTCCCGGGGCACAGATACGCAGTATTTT. This chain connects TRBV7-9 to TRBJ2-3; D unclear. The V end lost 8 bases, the J end lost 1 base, and 7 bases lay between the germline ends. The CDR3 contains 12 residues. The germline V gene encodes CDR1 SEHNR and CDR2 FQNEAQ (reference sequence).

This clonotype appeared many times. The gene calls are TRBV4-1 and TRBJ2-1; D gene ambiguous. Per germline, CDR1 MGHRA and CDR2 YSYEKL. V lost 2 bases, J lost 9 bases, and 8 bases lay in between. The CDR3 runs to 12 residues. The CDR3: CASSQSIREQFF. The CDR3 DNA reads TGCGCCAGCAGCCAAAGTATCCGTGAGCAGTTCTTC.

This clonotype was observed a few times. The rearrangement joins TRBV5-1 to TRBJ1-2; perhaps TRBD1 as D (5 bases). The germline V and J ends were trimmed by 2 bases and 5 bases, with 13 bases remaining between them. The CDR3 is made up of 14 amino acids. Looked up from germline, CDR1 is SGHRS and CDR2 is YFSETQ. The CDR3 region is CASSFNRDPYGYTF. The CDR3 DNA reads as TGCGCCAGCAGCTTCAACCGGGACCCTTATGGCTACACCTTC. Supplemented by reference TRBV5-1 and TRBJ1-2, the full variable domain reads KAGVTQTPRYLIKTRGQQVTLSCSPISGHRSVSWYQQTPGQGLQFLFEYFSETQRNKGNFPGRFSGRQFSNSRSEMNVSTLELGDSALYLCASSFNRDPYGYTFGSGTRLTVV.

V gene TRBV7-2 combines with J gene TRBJ2-7; 9 bases fit TRBD2. Germline V gives CDR1 SGHTA, CDR2 FQGNSA. CDR3 size: 18 residues. Unmatched junction bases numbered 15, after V lost 6 bases and J lost 0 bases. For the CDR3, the DNA is TGTGCCAGCAGTCGCCCCTTGGCTAGCGGGGCCTACTCCTACGAGCAGTACTTC. Its translation is CASSRPLASGAYSYEQYF.

This clonotype has at least ten counts. J is TRBJ1-2 and V is TRBV7-9; D uncertain. Trimming took off 4 bases at V and 8 bases at J, with 11 bases between the two ends. CDR1 SEHNR and CDR2 FQNEAQ come from the germline V gene (reference sequence). The CDR3 has 12 residues. The CDR3 coding sequence is TGTGCCAGCAGCTCCCGACGATCCGGCTACACCTTC. Protein product: CASSSRRSGYTF.

The chain is built from TRBV4-1 and TRBJ1-2; D ambiguous. CDR3 length: 15 residues. V lost 0 bases to trimming and J lost 0 bases, with 8 bases between them. Germline values: CDR1 MGHRA, CDR2 YSYEKL. The CDR3 DNA sequence: TGCGCCAGCAGCCAAGACTTGGTTACTAACTATGGCTACACCTTC. Translated: CASSQDLVTNYGYTF.

V is TRBV7-6 and J is TRBJ1-1; unclear D gene. In germline, CDR1 is SGHVS, CDR2 FNYEAQ. Trimming pared 9 bases from V and 0 bases from J, leaving 14 bases between. This CDR3 region has 14 residues. CDR3 in amino acids: CASVPGEMNTEAFF. The CDR3, as DNA: TGTGCCAGTGTGCCCGGGGAGATGAACACTGAAGCTTTCTTT.

This clonotype was recorded a few times. The chain couples TRBV7-8 to TRBJ1-5, with D unclear. Trimming took 4 bases from V and 2 from J, leaving 12 bases between them. Germline V gene data show CDR1 as SGHVS and CDR2 as FQNEAQ. This CDR3 spans 15 amino acids. CDR3 nucleotide sequence: TGTGCCAGCAGCTCCCAAGACAAACGCAATCAGCCCCAGCATTTT. Its protein is CASSSQDKRNQPQHF.

Ten or more counts support this clonotype. The genes are TRBV7-2 and TRBJ2-1; 8 nucleotides line up with TRBD2. V was pared by 0 bases and J by 9 bases, with 10 bases of the junction left unmatched. CDR3 length: 16 amino acids. Germline assignment: CDR1 SGHTA and CDR2 FQGNSA. CDR3 sequence: CASSLALRREGREQFF. Here the CDR3 DNA reads TGTGCCAGCAGCTTAGCGTTGCGTCGGGAGGGCCGTGAGCAGTTCTTC.

Only a few counts were recorded for this clonotype. J is TRBJ2-2 and V is TRBV5-1; no clear D gene. The CDR3 extends over 15 amino acids. Deletions cut 4 bases from V and 2 bases from J, with 12 bases between. Germline V gene sequence: CDR1 SGHRS, CDR2 YFSETQ. The CDR3 region has the DNA TGCGCCAGCAGCCCTCCAGTTGTCAACACCGGGGAGCTGTTTTTT. Its protein is CASSPPVVNTGELFF.

This rearrangement joins TRBV28 to TRBJ2-7; tentatively, D is TRBD1 or TRBD2 (5 bases each). V lost 0 bases to trimming and J lost 4 bases, with 10 bases between them. Germline V lookup: CDR1 MDHEN, CDR2 SYDVKM. The CDR3 contains 14 residues. In nucleotides, the CDR3 is TGTGCCAGCAGTTTATGGGGGCGCGGGTACGAGCAGTACTTC. It yields the protein CASSLWGRGYEQYF.

A few counts support this clonotype. The chain employs TRBV5-6 and TRBJ1-5; D unclear. Germline CDR1 reads SGHDT; CDR2 reads YYEEEE. The CDR3 is 13 residues long. Trimming removed 5 bases at V and 5 bases at J, with 11 bases between. This chain's CDR3 is CASSMRADQPQHF. The CDR3 region has the DNA TGTGCCAGCAGTATGAGGGCCGATCAGCCCCAGCATTTT.

The chain is built from TRBV11-1 and TRBJ2-3, with D uncertain. The CDR3 is 13 residues long. In germline, CDR1 is SGHAT, CDR2 FQDESV (reference sequence). V was pared by 5 bases and J by 3 bases, with 9 bases between. The CDR3 DNA is TGTGCCAGCAGCCGCCGAGAGACAGATACGCAGTATTTT. It specifies CASSRRETDTQYF.

This clonotype has at least ten counts. In DNA form, the CDR3 reads TGCGCCAGCAGCTTGGACCCCCTACAGGGAAGATCTGGCTACACCTTC. Translating it yields CASSLDPLQGRSGYTF. The chain combines TRBV5-1 with TRBJ1-2; D is possibly TRBD1 (6 bases). Germline V gene lookup returns CDR1 SGHRS and CDR2 YFSETQ. The CDR3 totals 16 residues. Trimming took 0 bases from V and 7 from J, leaving 19 bases between them.

This clonotype was recorded at least ten times. V is TRBV19 and J is TRBJ1-1; 8 positions match TRBD1. The CDR3 has 13 residues. Germline CDR1 and CDR2: LNHDA and SQIVND (reference sequence). V lost 4 bases, J lost 8 bases, and 6 bases stayed unmatched. The CDR3 bases are TGTGCCAGTAGTAACCGGGACAGGCCCGAAGCTTTCTTT. As protein: CASSNRDRPEAFF.

Ten or more counts support this clonotype. This chain joins TRBV4-2 and TRBJ2-7; TRBD2 matches 7 bases. CDR3 length equals 15 residues. V lost 4 bases, J lost 1 base, and 7 bases stayed unmatched. Germline CDR1 and CDR2: LGHNA and YNFKEQ. The CDR3 loop is CASSRQGGSSYEQYF. CDR3 bases: TGTGCCAGCAGCCGCCAAGGCGGGAGTTCCTACGAGCAGTACTTC.

This clonotype has at least ten counts. The genes are TRBV7-3 and TRBJ2-5; unclear D gene. Germline values: CDR1 SGHTA, CDR2 FQGTGA. V was clipped by 2 bases and J by 5 bases, with 6 bases between them. This CDR3 comprises 12 residues. The CDR3: CASSLDRETQYF. The DNA of the CDR3 is TGTGCCAGCAGCTTAGATAGGGAGACCCAGTACTTC.

This clonotype was found many times. DNA for the CDR3: TGTGCCAGCAGCTTAGAGGCCGCAAGCTCCTACAATGAGCAGTTCTTC. Translation: CASSLEAASSYNEQFF. The chain links TRBV7-6 to TRBJ2-1; D is undetermined. Germline assignment: CDR1 SGHVS and CDR2 FNYEAQ. The V end was cut by 1 base, the J end by 0 bases, with 10 bases between. The CDR3 length is 16 residues.

The rearrangement uses TRBV7-8 and TRBJ2-1; D gene unclear. V was pared by 0 bases and J by 7 bases, with 10 bases between. Germline lookup yields CDR1 SGHVS and CDR2 FQNEAQ. The CDR3 sequence is 14 residues long. The CDR3 here is CASSLAGYGNEQFF. The CDR3 nucleotides are TGTGCCAGCAGCTTAGCGGGATATGGTAATGAGCAGTTCTTC.

This chain connects TRBV10-3 to TRBJ2-3; D is ambiguous. This CDR3 has 15 amino acids. Germline-derived CDR1 and CDR2 are ENHRY and SYGVKD. V was clipped by 3 bases and J by 3 bases, with 13 bases between them. CDR3 residues: CAISDPLGKTDTQYF. The CDR3 DNA reads TGTGCCATCAGTGATCCCCTAGGGAAGACAGATACGCAGTATTTT.

This clonotype was seen repeatedly, ten times or more. This chain connects TRBV7-3 to TRBJ1-1; a weak D match, TRBD1 (6 bases). Trimming shortened V by 2 bases and J by 1 base, and 11 bases separated the two germline ends. Germline V gene data show CDR1 as SGHTA and CDR2 as FQGTGA. The length of the CDR3 is 15 residues. This CDR3 reads CASSLGGRANTEAFF. The CDR3 region has the DNA TGTGCCAGCAGCTTAGGGGGCAGGGCGAACACTGAAGCTTTCTTT.

The V call is TRBV2, the J call TRBJ2-1; D is unresolved. This CDR3 spans 16 amino acids. In germline, CDR1 is SNHLY, CDR2 FYNNEI. Trimming left V 6 bases short and J 1 base short, with 16 bases between. The CDR3 loop is CASRDPATHSYNEQFF. CDR3 nucleotides: TGTGCCAGCAGGGACCCGGCCACCCATTCCTACAATGAGCAGTTCTTC.

This clonotype was recorded a few times. The chain carries TRBV10-3 and TRBJ1-3; D not certain. CDR1 and CDR2 (germline): ENHRY, SYGVKD. V was trimmed by 10 bases and J by 0 bases, leaving 13 bases between them. CDR3 length: 14 amino acids. The CDR3 bases are TGTGCCACCGAGCCCCGGAGCTCTGGAAACACCATATATTTT. Encoded protein: CATEPRSSGNTIYF.